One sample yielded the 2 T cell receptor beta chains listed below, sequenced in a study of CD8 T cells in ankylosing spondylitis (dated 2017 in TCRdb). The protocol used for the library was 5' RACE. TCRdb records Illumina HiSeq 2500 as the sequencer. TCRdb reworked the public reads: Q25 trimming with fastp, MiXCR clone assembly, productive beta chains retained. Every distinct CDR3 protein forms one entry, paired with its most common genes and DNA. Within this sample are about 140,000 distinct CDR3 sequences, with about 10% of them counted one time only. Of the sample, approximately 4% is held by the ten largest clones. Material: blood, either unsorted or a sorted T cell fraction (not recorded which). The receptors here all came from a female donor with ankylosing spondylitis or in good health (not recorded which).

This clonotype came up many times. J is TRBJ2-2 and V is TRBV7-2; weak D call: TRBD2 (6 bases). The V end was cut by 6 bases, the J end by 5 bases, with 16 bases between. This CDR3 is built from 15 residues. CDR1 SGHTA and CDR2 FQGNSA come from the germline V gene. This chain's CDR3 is CASRSPGLRTGELFF. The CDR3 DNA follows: TGTGCCAGCAGATCTCCGGGACTCCGGACCGGGGAGCTGTTTTTT.

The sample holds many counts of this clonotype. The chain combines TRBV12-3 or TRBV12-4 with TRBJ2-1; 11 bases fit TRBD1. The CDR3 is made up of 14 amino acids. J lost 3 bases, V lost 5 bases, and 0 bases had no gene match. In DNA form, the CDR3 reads TGTGCCAGCAGTGGGACAGGGGGCTACAATGAGCAGTTCTTC. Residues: CASSGTGGYNEQFF.